This entry features one T cell receptor beta chain sequence. The target antigen is unknown. For the second PCR, which ran for about 7 to 11 cycles, a sample-barcoded 5' primer and a J-beta primer mix were used. TCRdb fed the 5' RACE reads into MiXCR, producing one record per CDR3 protein. The sample has about 1,500,000 distinct CDR3 sequences, roughly 27% seen once; the top ten hold more than 6%. This sample stems from a study of blood T cells in healthy people across ages. Germline CDR1 is MNHEY and CDR2 is SMNVEV (reference sequence). CDR3 length: 12 residues. The V segment lost 6 bases and the J segment 11 bases; nucleotides outside the gene matches: 7. PBMCs were isolated at a quantity of at least 6 million per sample. General study points: In older individuals, TCR beta diversity per million T cells was lower, falling roughly linearly with age. Naive T cell percentage strongly correlated with TCR beta diversity.

The TCR sequence derives from a woman aged 30 to 39 in good health. The sequenced sample was blood. This rearrangement joins TRBV27 to TRBJ2-3; TRBD2 matches 8 bases. DNA of the CDR3: TGTGCCAGCAGCCCGGGCGGGGGGCGGCAGTATTTT. Amino acid sequence: CASSPGGGRQYF.